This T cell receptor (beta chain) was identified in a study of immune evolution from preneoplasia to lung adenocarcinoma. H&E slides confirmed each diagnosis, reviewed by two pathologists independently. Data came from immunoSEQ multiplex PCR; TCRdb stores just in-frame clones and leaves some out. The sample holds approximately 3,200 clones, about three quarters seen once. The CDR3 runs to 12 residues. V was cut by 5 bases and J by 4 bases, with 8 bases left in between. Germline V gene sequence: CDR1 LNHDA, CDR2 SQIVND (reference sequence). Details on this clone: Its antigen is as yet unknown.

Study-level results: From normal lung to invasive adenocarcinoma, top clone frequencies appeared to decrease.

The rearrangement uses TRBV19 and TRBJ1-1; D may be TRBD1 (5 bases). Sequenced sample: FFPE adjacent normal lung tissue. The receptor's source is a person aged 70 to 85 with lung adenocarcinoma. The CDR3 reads CASSRGGTEAFF. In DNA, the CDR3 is TGTGCCAGTAGTCGGGGGGGCACTGAAGCTTTCTTT.